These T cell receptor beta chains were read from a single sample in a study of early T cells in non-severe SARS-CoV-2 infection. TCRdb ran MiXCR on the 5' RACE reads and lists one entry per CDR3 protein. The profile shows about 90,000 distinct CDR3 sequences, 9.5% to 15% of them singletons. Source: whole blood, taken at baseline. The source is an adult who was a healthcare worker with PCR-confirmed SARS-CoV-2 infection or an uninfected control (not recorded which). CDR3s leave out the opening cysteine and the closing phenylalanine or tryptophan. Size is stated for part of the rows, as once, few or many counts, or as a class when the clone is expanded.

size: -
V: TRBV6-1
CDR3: ASTRHRETYNSPLH

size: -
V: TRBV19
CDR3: ASSRLAGVTGELF

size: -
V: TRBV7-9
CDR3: ASSQNSGGQETQY

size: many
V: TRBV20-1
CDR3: SGLAGGQNIQY

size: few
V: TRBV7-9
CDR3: ASSFPDRNIQY

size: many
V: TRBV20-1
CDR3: SARARWDRPYEQY

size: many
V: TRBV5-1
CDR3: ASRGETDTQY

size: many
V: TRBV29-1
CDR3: SVHRTGLNTEAF

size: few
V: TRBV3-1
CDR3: ASSQGAPGQGFYEQY

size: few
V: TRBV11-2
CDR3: ASRLGGLPDTQY

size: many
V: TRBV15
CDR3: ATSGTGPYNEQF

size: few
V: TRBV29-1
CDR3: RGDTGGPYNEQF

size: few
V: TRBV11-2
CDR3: ASSLGLSGGADEQF

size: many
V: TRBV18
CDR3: ASQDAATRQF

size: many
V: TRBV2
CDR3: ASSVVGVANTGELF

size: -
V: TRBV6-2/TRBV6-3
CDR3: ASIPFWGFRGELF

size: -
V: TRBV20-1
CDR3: SAVDRVGGIEQY

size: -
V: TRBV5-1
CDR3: ASSSPRLESPYEQY

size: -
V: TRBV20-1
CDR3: SARVGSNYGYT

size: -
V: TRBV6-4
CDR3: ASRERPYTDTQY

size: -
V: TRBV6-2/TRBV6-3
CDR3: ASSYGWVNTEAF

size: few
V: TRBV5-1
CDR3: ASSSQGNYGYT

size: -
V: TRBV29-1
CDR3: SAGEYENEQF

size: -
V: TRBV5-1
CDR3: ASSHRTGEGYT

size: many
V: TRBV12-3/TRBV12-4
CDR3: ASSSRGTGGGYGYT

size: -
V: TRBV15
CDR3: ATTADTPYNEQF

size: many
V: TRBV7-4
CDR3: ASRFPEGGTNEKLF

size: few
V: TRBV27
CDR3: ASSSQGLDGYT

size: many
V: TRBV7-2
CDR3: ASSLGVSGNTIY

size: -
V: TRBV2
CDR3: ASIVGAGGPDTQY

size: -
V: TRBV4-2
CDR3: ASSQDNVAGGCYNEQF

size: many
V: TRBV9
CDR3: ASSVAGTGTGELF

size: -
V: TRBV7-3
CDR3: ASSFSGREYNEQF

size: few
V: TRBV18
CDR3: ASSASGGNQPQH